This T cell receptor (beta chain) derives from a study of post-analysis software for immune sequencing data. Study conclusions and caveats: TRBV5-6, TRBV5-1 and TRBV20-1 belonged to a set of about five TRBV segments that were more frequent in patients than controls.

The ends were cut back, 7 bases at V and 5 bases at J, with 14 bases in the middle. The CDR3 contains 12 residues. CDR1 DFQATT and CDR2 SNEGSKA come from the germline V gene (reference sequence). Unique molecular identifiers were carried by the TCR beta cDNA libraries. TCRdb redid the calling of the PCR reads with MiXCR, one entry per CDR3 protein. The sample shows some 500,000 distinct CDR3 sequences, roughly 45% of them seen only once. About this clonotype itself: The antigen remains undetermined.

The genes are TRBV20-1 and TRBJ2-5; TRBD2 is a possible D gene (6 bases). Sequencing used blood. This sequence originates from a girl between 10 and 17 years old with multiple sclerosis. The CDR3 DNA is TGCAGTGGTGCGGGAAGGGCGGAGACCCAGTACTTC. This codes for CSGAGRAETQYF.